The 7 T cell receptor beta chains below were found in one sample sequenced in a study of T cells after yellow fever vaccination (dated by TCRdb to about 2019). Library prep was done by 5' RACE. The sequencer was an Illumina HiSeq 2500. Starting from the raw public reads, TCRdb applied fastp trimming at Q25, assembled clones with MiXCR and retained in-frame beta chains. Each entry merges the rows of one CDR3 protein and shows their most common DNA and genes. Present in this sample are approximately 90,000 distinct CDR3 sequences, 13% of which were seen just once. The ten top clones hold under 30% of the sample. The sample's treatment or condition label, in plain terms: live attenuated yellow fever vaccine strain. The material sequenced was CD8+ T cells not binding an NS4B(214-222) dextramer, sorted from PBMCs, taken approximately 22 days after the first yellow fever vaccination. This sample's cell subset or site label indicates: NS4B epitope dextramer-negative CD8 T cells. All receptors derive from a man aged 18 to 35 who received the YFV17D yellow fever vaccine.

V and J are TRBV7-2 and TRBJ2-7; tentatively, D is TRBD2 (6 bases). CDR1 is SGHTA, CDR2 FQGNSA, per germline. CDR3 length: 15 residues. V lost 5 bases, J lost 6 bases, and 20 bases lay in between. The CDR3 loop is CASSNLRDSLLEQYF. CDR3 bases: TGTGCCAGCAGCAACCTCCGGGACTCCCTCCTCGAGCAGTACTTC.

The chain recombines TRBV14 with TRBJ2-1; D call uncertain. CDR1 is SGHDN and CDR2 is FVKESK in the germline V gene. The CDR3 consists of 14 residues. Between the trimmed V and J ends, which lost 4 bases and 0 bases, there was a span of 7 bases. The DNA of the CDR3 is TGTGCCAGCAGCCGCGTAAGCTCCTACAATGAGCAGTTCTTC. Translation: CASSRVSSYNEQFF. The full variable domain, in which reference TRBV14 and TRBJ2-1 provide the parts outside the CDR3, is EAGVTQFPSHSVIEKGQTVTLRCDPISGHDNLYWYRRVMGKEIKFLLHFVKESKQDESGMPNNRFLAERTGGTYSTLKVQPAELEDSGVYFCASSRVSSYNEQFFGPGTRLTVL.

The CDR3 loop reads CASSDYSQTNTEAFF. CDR3 bases: TGTGCCAGCAGTGATTATTCACAGACGAACACTGAAGCTTTCTTT. The V gene is TRBV6-1, the J gene TRBJ1-1, with D hard to call. Germline loops: CDR1 MNHNS, CDR2 SASEGT. Trimming stripped 3 bases from V and 1 base from J, with 12 bases between. This CDR3 comprises 15 residues.

This clonotype was observed a handful of times. CDR3 sequence reads: CSVVPGNTEAFF. The CDR3 DNA is TGCAGCGTTGTGCCAGGGAACACTGAAGCTTTCTTT. The J gene is TRBJ1-1, the V gene TRBV29-1; no clear D gene. CDR3 size: 12 residues. Germline assignment: CDR1 SQVTM and CDR2 ANQGSEA. The germline V and J ends were trimmed by 4 bases and 1 base, with 7 bases remaining between them.

The V and J genes are TRBV5-1 and TRBJ2-7; tentatively, D is TRBD2 (5 bases). V dropped 4 bases and J dropped 5 bases, with 13 bases sitting between them. The CDR3 loop spans 13 amino acids. Germline assignment: CDR1 SGHRS and CDR2 YFSETQ. In DNA, the CDR3 is TGCGCCAGCAGCCCCCCCCTTAGCGACGAGCAGTACTTC. Protein product: CASSPPLSDEQYF.

This clonotype turned up a few times. The V and J genes are TRBV18 and TRBJ2-3; 14 nucleotides align to TRBD2. The CDR3 extends over 16 amino acids. The V gene's germline CDR1 is KGHSH and CDR2 LQKENI. J was trimmed by 6 bases and V by 3 bases; bases with no gene match: 5. CDR3 protein: CASSPRTSGGLDTQYF. In nucleotides, the CDR3 is TGTGCCAGCTCACCCCGGACTAGCGGGGGGCTGGATACGCAGTATTTT.

The gene calls are TRBV4-1 and TRBJ2-2; D is undetermined. This CDR3 spans 15 amino acids. V dropped 1 base and J dropped 2 bases, with 8 bases sitting between them. In germline, CDR1 is MGHRA, CDR2 YSYEKL. The CDR3 region is CASSQVVANTGELFF. The CDR3 region has the DNA TGCGCCAGCAGCCAAGTAGTGGCCAACACCGGGGAGCTGTTTTTT.